This T cell receptor (beta chain) came from a study of T cell repertoires in cytomegalovirus infection. Study-wide results and limits: In two of eight donors, the top clonotype was HLA-C-restricted CMV-specific.

As concerns this clonotype: What it binds is not known.

TCRdb used MiXCR to reprocess the reads, holding one entry per CDR3 protein. The profile covers fewer than 300,000 distinct CDR3 sequences, with about 25% appearing a single time and approximately 15% taken by the ten largest. This CDR3 region has 14 residues. Trimming shortened V by 4 bases and J by 6 bases, and 16 bases separated the two germline ends. Germline V CDR1 and CDR2: DFQATT, SNEGSKA (reference sequence). The specimen was PBMCs. The receptor was isolated from a human donor in good health (CMV status not recorded). Some clones in this sample may be carry-over from other donors' samples. The chain combines TRBV20-1 with TRBJ1-5; D gene unclear. CDR3 region: CSAIPGRMGQPQHF. As DNA, the CDR3 is TGCAGTGCTATCCCCGGGAGGATGGGTCAGCCCCAGCATTTT.